This T cell receptor beta chain stems from a study of blood T cell repertoires in COVID-19. In the study overall: T cells, B-cell-depleted T cells, or PBMCs provided the cDNA or gDNA that served as material.

This clone was detected only once. Some clones are missing from TCRdb's copy, which holds only in-frame ones; the method was immunoSEQ multiplex PCR. The repertoire consists of approximately 490,000 clones, with about 88% occurring once and the leading ten covering 7% to 10%. Participants reported their clinical history, and cohort assignment relied on those reports. V lost 3 bases and J 8 bases, leaving 7 bases between the germline ends. This CDR3 region has 12 residues. This TCR derives from a woman in her fifties or sixties who had recovered from COVID-19. The sample comprised PBMCs or T cells enriched from blood (not recorded which). This rearrangement joins TRBV12-3 or TRBV12-4 to TRBJ1-4, with no clear D. DNA of the CDR3: TGTGCCAGCAGTTTGACACGGGAAAAACTGTTTTTT. This sequence encodes CASSLTREKLFF.